Sequencing of this T cell receptor (beta chain) was carried out in a study of cytomegalovirus exposure and HLA in healthy donors. 13 Jbeta primers and 60 Vbeta primers were used for the PCR. Here immunoSEQ multiplex PCR was the method, and the copy in TCRdb shows in-frame clones only, minus some. The sample lists around 110,000 clones; around 77% were seen once. This TCR was sampled from a male donor in good health and CMV-seronegative. Sample: PBMCs.

The DNA of the CDR3 is TGTGCCAGCAGCGCCCGAGGACAGGGTACAGCTGGGGCCAACGTCCTGACTTTC. Amino acids: CASSARGQGTAGANVLTF. The chain links TRBV9 to TRBJ2-6; 8 nucleotides match TRBD1. The V gene end was trimmed by 3 bases and the J gene end by 2 bases; junction bases not matched to a gene: 10. The CDR3 length is 18 residues. The germline CDR1 and CDR2 sequences are SGDLS and YYNGEE. Full variable domain (remainder filled in from reference TRBV9 and TRBJ2-6): DSGVTQTPKHLITATGQRVTLRCSPRSGDLSVYWYQQSLDQGLQFLIQYYNGEERAKGNILERFSAQQFPDLHSELNLSSLELGDSALYFCASSARGQGTAGANVLTFGAGSRLTVL.